A single sample gave rise to the 27 T cell receptor beta chains below, sequenced in a study of human T cells and chemical hapten exposure. TCRdb re-analysed the RACE reads in MiXCR, keeping a single row per CDR3 protein. The repertoire consists of around 120,000 distinct CDR3 sequences, with 12% to 15% occurring once and the leading ten covering 0.92%. This sample's time point: patch test 1, 2 weeks after DPC sensitization. The sample's treatment: therapeutic diphenylcyclopropenone sensitization with weekly scalp DPC. Specimen: whole blood, collected in connection with sensitization to the hapten diphenylcyclopropenone (DPC). All receptors derive from a young man with alopecia areata. Some clones in this sample may be carry-over from other donors' samples.

This chain uses TRBV10-3 with TRBJ2-7; D call uncertain. The V end was cut by 3 bases, the J end by 2 bases, with 8 bases between. The length of the CDR3 is 13 residues. CDR1 and CDR2 from the germline V gene are ENHRY and SYGVKD. The CDR3 here is CAISEGSPYEQYV. As DNA, the CDR3 is TGTGCCATCAGTGAAGGGTCTCCCTACGAGCAGTACGTC.

In its sample, this clonotype was seen a few times. This chain links TRBV4-1 with TRBJ2-5; either TRBD1 or TRBD2 may fit D (5 bases each). The CDR3 consists of 17 residues. Per germline, CDR1 MGHRA and CDR2 YSYEKL. V was pared by 1 base and J by 1 base, with 16 bases between. CDR3 residues: CASSQVGPGTGQETQYF. CDR3 in DNA: TGCGCCAGCAGCCAAGTGGGTCCGGGGACGGGCCAAGAGACCCAGTACTTC.

The chain uses TRBV6-5 and TRBJ1-4; D is unresolved. The CDR3 length is 14 residues. Germline loops: CDR1 MNHEY, CDR2 SVGAGI. Trimming took off 5 bases at V and 4 bases at J, with 11 bases between the two ends. The CDR3: CASSTSGGNEKLFF. CDR3 DNA: TGTGCCAGCAGTACCTCAGGCGGTAATGAAAAACTGTTTTTT.

J is TRBJ2-2 and V is TRBV28; 8 nucleotides line up with TRBD1. The CDR3 totals 16 residues. The germline CDR1 and CDR2 sequences are MDHEN and SYDVKM. Germline trimming cut 6 bases from V and 0 bases from J; bases unmatched to any gene: 6. The CDR3 coding sequence is TGTGCCAGCAGGCCTCAGGGACAGGCGAACACCGGGGAGCTGTTTTTT. Its protein product is CASRPQGQANTGELFF. The whole variable domain, remainder taken from reference TRBV28 and TRBJ2-2, is DVKVTQSSRYLVKRTGEKVFLECVQDMDHENMFWYRQDPGLGLRLIYFSYDVKMKEKGDIPEGYSVSREKKERFSLILESASTNQTSMYLCASRPQGQANTGELFFGEGSRLTVL.

This clonotype was seen more than once but under ten times. The chain employs TRBV11-2 and TRBJ1-2; 7 nucleotides match TRBD1. Germline V gene sequence: CDR1 SGHAT, CDR2 FQNNGV. The CDR3 runs 14 residues. The trim removed 5 bases at V and 3 bases at J, leaving 6 bases unmatched. The CDR3 bases are TGTGCCAGCAGCCCCAGACAGGGTTACTATGGCTACACCTTC. Protein: CASSPRQGYYGYTF.

The V gene is TRBV7-8, the J gene TRBJ2-5, with D perhaps matching TRBD2 (5 bases). With 1 base removed from V and 5 bases from J, the gap between germline ends came to 8 bases. This CDR3 contains 13 residues. The germline CDR1 and CDR2 sequences are SGHVS and FQNEAQ. The CDR3: CASSLVGVETQYF. The DNA for the CDR3 is TGTGCCAGCAGCTTAGTGGGAGTCGAGACCCAGTACTTC.

The gene calls are TRBV6-2 or TRBV6-3 and TRBJ1-1, with TRBD1 matching over 7 bases. CDR1 MNHEY and CDR2 SVGEGT come from the germline V gene. This CDR3 spans 17 amino acids. With V trimmed by 2 bases and J by 5 bases, 14 bases remained unmatched. Here the CDR3 DNA reads TGTGCCAGCAGTTACCCTTTTCCGACCGACAGGGCGACTGAAGCTTTCTTT. Translation: CASSYPFPTDRATEAFF.

This clonotype was seen at least ten times. This rearrangement joins TRBV7-8 to TRBJ2-2; maybe TRBD2 (5 bases). The germline V and J ends were trimmed by 6 bases and 4 bases, with 9 bases remaining between them. This CDR3 has 13 amino acids. Germline CDR1 and CDR2: SGHVS and FQNEAQ. The CDR3: CASSGLLTGELFF. Written as DNA, the CDR3 is TGTGCCAGCAGTGGACTGCTCACCGGGGAGCTGTTTTTT.

V gene TRBV11-2 combines with J gene TRBJ2-7; the D is unclear. CDR1 is SGHAT, CDR2 FQNNGV, per germline. The CDR3 runs 14 residues. V lost 1 base, J lost 2 bases, and 9 bases lay in between. CDR3 in DNA: TGTGCCAGCAGCTTAGCACTATTCGCCTACGAGCAGTACGTC. Translated, it gives CASSLALFAYEQYV.

This clonotype was recorded many times. J is TRBJ1-3 and V is TRBV11-2; D is possibly TRBD1 (5 bases). V gave up 3 bases and J gave up 2 bases, with 11 bases separating them. Germline CDR1 SGHAT, CDR2 FQNNGV. This CDR3 has 15 amino acids. The CDR3 nucleotides read TGTGCCAGCAGCTTTTATGGGGGGACTGGAAACACCATATATTTT. Its translation is CASSFYGGTGNTIYF.

This clonotype appeared a few times. The chain recombines TRBV2 with TRBJ1-1; D might be TRBD1 (6 bases). V dropped 7 bases and J dropped 1 base, with 10 bases sitting between them. CDR3 length equals 13 residues. From germline, CDR1 is SNHLY and CDR2 FYNNEI. DNA for the CDR3: TGTGCCAGCAAAAAACAGGGGAACACTGAAGCTTTCTTT. Residues: CASKKQGNTEAFF.

This clonotype has more than one count but fewer than ten. V is TRBV20-1 and J is TRBJ1-5; 7 bases are shared with TRBD1. This CDR3 has 17 residues. Trimming cost V 3 bases and J 0 bases; bases outside gene matches: 11. The germline CDR1 and CDR2 sequences are DFQATT and SNEGSKA (reference sequence). The CDR3 loop reads CSASGAGTAYSNQPQHF. The CDR3 DNA reads TGCAGTGCTAGTGGGGCCGGGACAGCGTATAGCAATCAGCCCCAGCATTTT.

This clonotype was recorded at least ten times. The chain carries TRBV11-2 and TRBJ2-1; D not certain. Germline CDR1 SGHAT, CDR2 FQNNGV. The V and J ends lost 4 bases and 4 bases respectively, with 14 bases between them. The CDR3 sequence is 15 residues long. The CDR3 nucleotides read TGTGCCAGCAGCTCGGAGCGTTCGTGGTACAATGAGCAGTTCTTC. The encoded protein is CASSSERSWYNEQFF.

This chain joins TRBV5-1 and TRBJ1-1; 12 nucleotides line up with TRBD1. CDR3 length: 18 residues. With V trimmed by 4 bases and J by 3 bases, 13 bases remained unmatched. CDR1 is SGHRS and CDR2 is YFSETQ in the germline V gene. The CDR3, as DNA: TGCGCCAGCAGCAGGATCTCCGGGACAGGGGGCCTCGACACTGAAGCTTTCTTT. Its translation is CASSRISGTGGLDTEAFF. The complete variable domain, with remaining parts taken from reference TRBV5-1 and TRBJ1-1, reads KAGVTQTPRYLIKTRGQQVTLSCSPISGHRSVSWYQQTPGQGLQFLFEYFSETQRNKGNFPGRFSGRQFSNSRSEMNVSTLELGDSALYLCASSRISGTGGLDTEAFFGQGTRLTVV.

V gene TRBV7-9 combines with J gene TRBJ2-1, with 9 bases lining up with TRBD2. Germline-derived CDR1 and CDR2 are SEHNR and FQNEAQ (reference sequence). V shed 5 bases, J shed 7 bases, and the junction held 12 bases outside the gene matches. The CDR3 covers 16 residues. The CDR3 DNA follows: TGTGCCAGCAGCACCCCTGCGAGCGGGGGGATTAATGAGCAGTTCTTC. Its protein is CASSTPASGGINEQFF.

The chain joins TRBV7-9 to TRBJ1-1, with D unresolved. This CDR3 is 17 amino acids long. Per the germline V gene, CDR1 is SEHNR and CDR2 is FQNEAQ (reference sequence). The V end lost 4 bases, the J end lost 4 bases, and 22 bases lay between the germline ends. DNA of the CDR3: TGTGCCAGCAGCTCCCTAGATCGCGAGGCTCGGAGCACTGAAGCTTTCTTT. As protein: CASSSLDREARSTEAFF.

The rearrangement uses TRBV11-2 and TRBJ2-4; 8 nucleotides align to TRBD1. CDR1 is SGHAT and CDR2 is FQNNGV in the germline V gene. The J segment lost 8 bases and the V segment lost 3 bases, leaving 12 bases of the junction unmatched. The CDR3 covers 16 residues. CDR3 in amino acids: CASSFRQGAIGHIQYF. The CDR3 DNA sequence: TGTGCCAGCAGCTTCAGGCAGGGGGCCATAGGTCACATTCAGTACTTC.

The table lists this clonotype with a few counts. The genes are TRBV12-3 or TRBV12-4 and TRBJ1-1; tentative D call: TRBD1 (6 bases). CDR3 length equals 16 residues. The V end was cut by 2 bases, the J end by 0 bases, with 13 bases between. CDR3 bases: TGTGCCAGCAGTTTAATTTATCAGGGGATGAACACTGAAGCTTTCTTT. Its protein is CASSLIYQGMNTEAFF.

V gene TRBV6-2 or TRBV6-3 combines with J gene TRBJ2-1; D might be TRBD2 (5 bases). Trimming took off 6 bases at V and 0 bases at J, with 15 bases between the two ends. The germline gives CDR1 MNHEY, CDR2 SVGEGT. CDR3 length equals 16 residues. The chain's CDR3 is CASSPGDLSSYNEQFF. DNA for the CDR3: TGTGCCAGCAGCCCCGGGGATCTCAGCTCCTACAATGAGCAGTTCTTC.

This clonotype was observed a few times. The chain joins TRBV3-1 to TRBJ2-7; no clear D. V was pared by 3 bases and J by 5 bases, with 8 bases between. The CDR3 runs 12 residues. Per germline, CDR1 LGHDT and CDR2 YNNKEL (reference sequence). The CDR3 sequence is CASSQGMDEQYV. The DNA for the CDR3 is TGTGCCAGCAGCCAGGGTATGGACGAGCAGTACGTC.

The CDR3 DNA reads as TGTGCCAGCAGCCCCGGCCCTTGGACGGGACCTCCTGGCTACACCTTC. Its translation: CASSPGPWTGPPGYTF. The rearrangement uses TRBV7-3 and TRBJ1-2; D perhaps matches TRBD1 (5 bases). The CDR3 runs to 16 residues. Germline V gene lookup returns CDR1 SGHTA and CDR2 FQGTGA. Trimming left V 5 bases short and J 7 bases short, with 23 bases between. Based on the CDR3 plus reference TRBV7-3 and TRBJ1-2, the full variable domain is GAGVSQTPSNKVTEKGKYVELRCDPISGHTALYWYRQSLGQGPEFLIYFQGTGAADDSGLPNDRFFAVRPEGSVSTLKIQRTERGDSAVYLCASSPGPWTGPPGYTFGSGTRLTVV.

The chain couples TRBV7-9 to TRBJ2-5; possible D gene TRBD2, 5 bases. V gave up 3 bases and J gave up 5 bases, with 13 bases separating them. The CDR3 sequence is 14 residues long. Germline-derived CDR1 and CDR2 are SEHNR and FQNEAQ (reference sequence). The CDR3 here is CASSFPGSGETQYF. The CDR3 bases are TGTGCCAGCAGCTTTCCGGGATCGGGCGAGACCCAGTACTTC. The variable domain in full, with the rest retrieved from reference TRBV7-9 and TRBJ2-5, is DTGVSQNPRHKITKRGQNVTFRCDPISEHNRLYWYRQTLGQGPEFLTYFQNEAQLEKSRLLSDRFSAERPKGSFSTLEIQRTEQGDSAMYLCASSFPGSGETQYFGPGTRLLVL.

This clonotype was seen at least ten times. The chain joins TRBV7-3 to TRBJ2-2, with 10 bases identical to TRBD1. Germline lookup yields CDR1 SGHTA and CDR2 FQGTGA. V shed 6 bases, J shed 6 bases, and the junction held 7 bases outside the gene matches. The CDR3 contains 15 residues. The chain's CDR3 is CASRPGTGVAGELFF. The CDR3 DNA is TGTGCCAGCAGGCCCGGGACAGGGGTCGCCGGGGAGCTGTTTTTT.

The CDR3 nucleotides are TGCGCCAGCAGCTCTGACAGTTCGAACACCGGGGAGCTGTTTTTT. This encodes CASSSDSSNTGELFF. V gene TRBV5-1 combines with J gene TRBJ2-2; weak D call: TRBD1 (5 bases). Trimming pared 3 bases from V and 0 bases from J, leaving 9 bases between. The germline V gene encodes CDR1 SGHRS and CDR2 YFSETQ. CDR3 length: 15 amino acids.

This clonotype appeared a few times. The chain employs TRBV5-6 and TRBJ2-7; D is unclear. Germline V gives CDR1 SGHDT, CDR2 YYEEEE. The germline V and J ends were trimmed by 2 bases and 3 bases, with 15 bases remaining between them. The CDR3 extends over 15 amino acids. The CDR3 spells CASSFGDRVSYEQYF. The CDR3 bases are TGTGCCAGCAGCTTTGGTGATAGGGTAAGCTACGAGCAGTACTTC.

The sample holds a few counts of this clonotype. V and J are TRBV11-2 and TRBJ1-6; no clear D gene. The germline CDR1 and CDR2 sequences are SGHAT and FQNNGV. Trimming cost V 1 base and J 7 bases, with 8 bases left between them. This CDR3 contains 14 residues. CDR3 DNA sequence: TGTGCCAGCAGCTTAGGTGTTTTCAATTCACCCCTCCACTTT. This encodes CASSLGVFNSPLHF. The full variable domain, completed using reference TRBV11-2 and TRBJ1-6, is EAGVAQSPRYKIIEKRQSVAFWCNPISGHATLYWYQQILGQGPKLLIQFQNNGVVDDSQLPKDRFSAERLKGVDSTLKIQPAKLEDSAVYLCASSLGVFNSPLHFGNGTRLTVT.

This clonotype has a count of ten or more. The genes are TRBV12-3 or TRBV12-4 and TRBJ2-3; no definite D call. The CDR3 sequence is 14 residues long. The germline V and J ends were trimmed by 6 bases and 0 bases, with 10 bases remaining between them. CDR3 protein: CASRPGPSTDTQYF. Written as DNA, the CDR3 is TGTGCCAGCAGGCCGGGCCCCAGCACAGATACGCAGTATTTT.